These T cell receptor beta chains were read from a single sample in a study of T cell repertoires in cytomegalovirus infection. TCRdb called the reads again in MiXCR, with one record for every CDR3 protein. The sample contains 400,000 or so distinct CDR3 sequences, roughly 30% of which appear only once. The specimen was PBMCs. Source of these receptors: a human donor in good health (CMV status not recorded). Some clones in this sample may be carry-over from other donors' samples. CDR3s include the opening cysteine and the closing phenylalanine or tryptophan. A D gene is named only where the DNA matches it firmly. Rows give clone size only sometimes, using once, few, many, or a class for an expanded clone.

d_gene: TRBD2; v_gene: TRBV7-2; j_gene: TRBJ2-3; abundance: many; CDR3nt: TGTGCCAGCAGCTCGGAGGGGGGAAGCGGGGGGTACACAGATACGCAGTATTTT; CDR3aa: CASSSEGGSGGYTDTQYF
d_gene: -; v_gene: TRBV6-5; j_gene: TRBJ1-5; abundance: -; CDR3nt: TGTGCCAGCAGTTATTATGGGGACGGGAGAGGAAATCAGCCCCAGCATTTT; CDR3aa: CASSYYGDGRGNQPQHF
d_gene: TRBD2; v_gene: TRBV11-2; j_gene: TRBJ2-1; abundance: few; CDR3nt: TGTGCCAGCAGCTTCTTGGGCGGGGGGGGAGACAATGAGCAGTTCTTC; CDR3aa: CASSFLGGGGDNEQFF
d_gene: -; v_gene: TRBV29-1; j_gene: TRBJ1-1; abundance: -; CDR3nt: TGCAGCGTCGCGGATGGGTTAGCAGAGTTCTTT; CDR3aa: CSVADGLAEFF
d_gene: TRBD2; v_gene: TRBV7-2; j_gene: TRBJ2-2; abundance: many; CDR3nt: TGTGCCAGCAGCTTACCTAGCGGGGGGTTCAACACCGGGGAGCTGTTTTTT; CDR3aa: CASSLPSGGFNTGELFF
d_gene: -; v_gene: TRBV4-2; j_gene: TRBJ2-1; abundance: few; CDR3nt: TGTGCCAGCAGCCAAGACCTCAATGAGCAGTTCTTC; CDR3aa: CASSQDLNEQFF
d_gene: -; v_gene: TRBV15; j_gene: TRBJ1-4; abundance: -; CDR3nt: TGTGCCACCCTAGGCAGAATTAGTCAAAAACTGTTTTTT; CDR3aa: CATLGRISQKLFF
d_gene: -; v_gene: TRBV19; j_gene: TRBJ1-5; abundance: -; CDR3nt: TGTGCCAGTAGTTGGCAGGGGAATCAGCCCCAGCATTTT; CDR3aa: CASSWQGNQPQHF
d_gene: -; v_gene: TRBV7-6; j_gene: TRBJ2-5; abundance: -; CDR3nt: TGTGCCAGCAGCCCAGTACACCTGGAGACCCAGTACTTC; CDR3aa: CASSPVHLETQYF
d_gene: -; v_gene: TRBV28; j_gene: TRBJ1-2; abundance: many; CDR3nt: TGTGCCAGCAGGCCGACAGTGACCTATGGCTACACCTTC; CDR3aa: CASRPTVTYGYTF
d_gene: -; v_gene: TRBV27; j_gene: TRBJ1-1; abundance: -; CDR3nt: TGTGCCAGCAGACATCCGAGTAGGGTTCGTGAAGCTTTCTTT; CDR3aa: CASRHPSRVREAFF
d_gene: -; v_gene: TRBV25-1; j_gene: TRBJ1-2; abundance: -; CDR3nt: TGTGCCAGCAGTGAATCGGGGCCTCCTAACTATGGCTACACCTTC; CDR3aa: CASSESGPPNYGYTF
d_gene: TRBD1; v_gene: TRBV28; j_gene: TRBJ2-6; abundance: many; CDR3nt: TGTGCCAGCGGGACAGCCATCAAGCGAGGGGCCAACGTCCTGACTTTC; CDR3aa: CASGTAIKRGANVLTF
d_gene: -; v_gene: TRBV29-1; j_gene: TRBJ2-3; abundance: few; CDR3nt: TGCAGCGTTGAGTTGTCCAAGACAGATACGCAGTATTTT; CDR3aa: CSVELSKTDTQYF
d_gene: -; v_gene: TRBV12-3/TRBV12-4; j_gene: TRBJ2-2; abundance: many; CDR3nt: TGTGCCAGCAGTTCCGACGCGAGCACCGGGGAGCTGTTTTTT; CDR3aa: CASSSDASTGELFF
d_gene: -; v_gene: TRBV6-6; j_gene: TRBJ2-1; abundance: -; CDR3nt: TGTGCCAGCAGCCATTGGGGGGTCAATGAGCAGTTCTTC; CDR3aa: CASSHWGVNEQFF
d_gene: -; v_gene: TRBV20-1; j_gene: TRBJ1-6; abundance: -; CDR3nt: TGCAGTGCTAGAGACCCTTTCGGGGGGAGTTCACCCCTCCACTTT; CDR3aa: CSARDPFGGSSPLHF
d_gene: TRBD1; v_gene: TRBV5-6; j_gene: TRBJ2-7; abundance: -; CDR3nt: TGTGCCAGCAGCCCGGCCGGGCCGGGACAGGGTCGCGTTCTGTACTTC; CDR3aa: CASSPAGPGQGRVLYF
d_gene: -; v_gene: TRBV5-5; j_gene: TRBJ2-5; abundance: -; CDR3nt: TGTGCCAGCAACCGTGGGGACCGGTTGGAGACCCAGTACTTC; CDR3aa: CASNRGDRLETQYF
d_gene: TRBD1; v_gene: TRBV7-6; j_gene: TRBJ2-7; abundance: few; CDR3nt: TGTGCCAGCAGCCTCCACGACAGGGTAGAGCAGTACTTC; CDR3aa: CASSLHDRVEQYF
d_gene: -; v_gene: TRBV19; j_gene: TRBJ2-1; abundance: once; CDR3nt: TGTGCCAGTAAGGGGGGGGCTGCCGGGGCAGCTGAGCAGTTCTTC; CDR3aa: CASKGGAAGAAEQFF
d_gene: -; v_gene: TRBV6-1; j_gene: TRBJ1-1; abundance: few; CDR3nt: TGTGCCAGCAGTGAAAGGCAGGGTATGAACACTGAAGCTTTCTTT; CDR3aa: CASSERQGMNTEAFF
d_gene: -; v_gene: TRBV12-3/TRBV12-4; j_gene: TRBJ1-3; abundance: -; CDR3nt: TGTGCCAGCAGTTTTTGGGGCCTGGGAAACACCATATATTTT; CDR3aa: CASSFWGLGNTIYF
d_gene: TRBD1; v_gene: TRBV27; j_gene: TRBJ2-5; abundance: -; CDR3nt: TGTGCCAGCAGTTTCTCCGGGACAGTTCAAGAGACCCAGTACTTC; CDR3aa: CASSFSGTVQETQYF
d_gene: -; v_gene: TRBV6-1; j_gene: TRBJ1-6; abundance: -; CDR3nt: TGTGCCAGCGGCCTGGTAGTCCCGAATTCACCCCTCCACTTT; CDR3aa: CASGLVVPNSPLHF
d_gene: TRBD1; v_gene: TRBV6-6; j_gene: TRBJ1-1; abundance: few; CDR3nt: TGTGCCAGCACCCAAGGACAGGGATGGACTGAAGCTTTCTTT; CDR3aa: CASTQGQGWTEAFF
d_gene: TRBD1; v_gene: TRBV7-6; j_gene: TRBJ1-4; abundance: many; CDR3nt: TGTGCCAGCAGCAGGGGGCAAAATGAAAAACTGTTTTTT; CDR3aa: CASSRGQNEKLFF
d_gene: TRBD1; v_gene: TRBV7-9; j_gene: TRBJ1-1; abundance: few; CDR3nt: TGTGCCAGCAGCCCCCGAGGACAGGGCACTGAAGCTTTCTTT; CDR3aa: CASSPRGQGTEAFF
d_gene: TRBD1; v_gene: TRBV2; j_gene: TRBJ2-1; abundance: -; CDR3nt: TGTGCCAGCAGATCTCTGACAGGGTACAATGAGAAGTTCTTC; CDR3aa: CASRSLTGYNEKFF
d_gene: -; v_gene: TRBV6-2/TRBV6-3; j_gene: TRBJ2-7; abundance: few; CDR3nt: TGTGCCAGTGGCCGGGCAACCGGCTTCCGGGAAAGCTACGAGCAGTACTTC; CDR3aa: CASGRATGFRESYEQYF
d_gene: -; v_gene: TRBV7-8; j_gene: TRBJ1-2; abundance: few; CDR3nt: TGTGCCAGCAGCTTAGCGGCAGAAAACTATGGCTACACCTTC; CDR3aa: CASSLAAENYGYTF
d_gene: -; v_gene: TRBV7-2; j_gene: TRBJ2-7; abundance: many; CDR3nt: TGTGCCAGCAGCTTAGCGGGCTCCCCGAGCTCCTACGAGCAGTACTTC; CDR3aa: CASSLAGSPSSYEQYF
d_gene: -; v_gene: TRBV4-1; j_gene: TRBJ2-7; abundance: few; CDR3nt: TGCGCCAGCAGCCAAGAATTGGGCAGGACCTACGAGCAGTACTTC; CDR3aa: CASSQELGRTYEQYF
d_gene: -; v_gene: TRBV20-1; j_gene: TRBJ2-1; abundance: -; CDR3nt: TGCAGTGCTACCACCGACGGGACAACAGCCTACAATGAGCAGTTCTTC; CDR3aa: CSATTDGTTAYNEQFF
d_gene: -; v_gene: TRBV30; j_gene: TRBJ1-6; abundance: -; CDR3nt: TGTGCCGCCGCCGGGACCTTGCGCAATTCACCCCTCCACTTT; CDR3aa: CAAAGTLRNSPLHF
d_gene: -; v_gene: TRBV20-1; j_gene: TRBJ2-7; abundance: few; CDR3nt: TGCAGTGCTAGAGATCCGGTGGGGGCCTACGAGCAGTACTTC; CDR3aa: CSARDPVGAYEQYF
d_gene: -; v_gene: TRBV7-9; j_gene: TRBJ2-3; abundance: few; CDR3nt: TGTGCCAGCGGGGGCCAAATTAACACACAGTATTTT; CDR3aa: CASGGQINTQYF
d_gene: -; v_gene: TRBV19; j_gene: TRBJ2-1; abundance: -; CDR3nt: TGTGCCACCAGGAGAGCGCCAACCTACAATGAGCAGTTCTTC; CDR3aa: CATRRAPTYNEQFF
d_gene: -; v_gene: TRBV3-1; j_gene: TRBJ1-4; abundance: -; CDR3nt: TGTGCCAGCACCCGAGCCAATGAAAAACTGTTTTTT; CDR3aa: CASTRANEKLFF
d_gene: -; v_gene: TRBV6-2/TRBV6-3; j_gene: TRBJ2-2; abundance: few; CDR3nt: TGTGCCAGCACCAACGGGTACACCGGGGAGCTGTTTTTT; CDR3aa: CASTNGYTGELFF
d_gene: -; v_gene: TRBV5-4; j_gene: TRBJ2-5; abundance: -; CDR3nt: TGTGCCAGCAGCTTGGCTCAGGCCCGAGAGACCCAGTACTTC; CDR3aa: CASSLAQARETQYF
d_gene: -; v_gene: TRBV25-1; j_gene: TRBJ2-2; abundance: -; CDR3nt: TGTGCCAGCAGCGGGACACGGCCGAACACCGGGGAGCTGTTTTTT; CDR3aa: CASSGTRPNTGELFF
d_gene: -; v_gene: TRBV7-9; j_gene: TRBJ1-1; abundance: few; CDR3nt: TGTGCCAGCAGCTTCGGAAACGCTGAAGCTTTCTTT; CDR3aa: CASSFGNAEAFF
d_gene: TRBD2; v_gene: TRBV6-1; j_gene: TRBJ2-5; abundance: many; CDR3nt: TGTGCCAGCAGTGAAACGAATAGCGGGGGGGCCCGCGAGACCCAGTACTTC; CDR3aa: CASSETNSGGARETQYF
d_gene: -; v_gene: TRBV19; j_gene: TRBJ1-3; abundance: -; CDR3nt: TGTGCCAGCTCGTTGACGGGAGCTGACTCTGGAAACACCATATATTTT; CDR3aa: CASSLTGADSGNTIYF
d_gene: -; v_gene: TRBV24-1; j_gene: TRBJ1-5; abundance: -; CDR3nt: TGTGCCACCAGTGATGGACGCTATCAGCCCCAGCATTTT; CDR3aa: CATSDGRYQPQHF